This T cell receptor (beta chain) was found in a study of blood T cell repertoires in COVID-19. V was shortened by 7 bases and J by 0 bases, with 25 bases between the two germline ends. Germline CDR1 SEHNR, CDR2 FQNEAQ (reference sequence). This CDR3 is built from 19 residues. Methods used by the authors: Estimated nucleated cell counts came from reference gene primer amplification. Some clones are missing from TCRdb's copy, which holds only in-frame ones; the method was immunoSEQ multiplex PCR. That table supplies the V and J calls and clone size; D and trimming were determined from the DNA. This table holds under 200,000 clones, approximately 87% found once.

The source material was peripheral blood. The J gene is TRBJ2-1, the V gene TRBV7-9; maybe TRBD1 (7 bases). This receptor was identified in a man aged 18-30 years with active or convalescent COVID-19. The chain's CDR3 is CASIELGGKGGSSYNEQFF. The CDR3 bases are TGTGCCAGCATCGAGTTGGGCGGGAAAGGGGGCAGCTCCTACAATGAGCAGTTCTTC.